The rows below give T cell receptor beta chains drawn from one sample of a study of neurological immune-mediated disorders. TCRdb processed the 5' RACE reads anew with MiXCR; each CDR3 protein has one entry. The profile shows about 84,000 distinct CDR3 sequences, over 9% of them singletons. The source material was PBMCs. The source is a man between 35 and 55 years old in good health. Both conserved end residues are part of each CDR3. The D gene is left open where the match is weak. Some rows have no size entry. The others give once, few or many, or a class for an expanded clone.

>TRBV5-1|TRBD2|-|TRBJ2-1
TGCGCCAGCAGCTTGATTGCGGGAGAGATCAATGAGCAGTTCTTC
CASSLIAGEINEQFF
>TRBV7-2|TRBD2|many|TRBJ2-3
TGTGCCAGCAGCCTTCCGGTCGCGGGGGGTAGCACAGATACGCAGTATTTT
CASSLPVAGGSTDTQYF
>TRBV28|-|many|TRBJ1-2
TGTGCCAGCCTCTCCGGAGGCGGTCTCTATGGCTACACCTTC
CASLSGGGLYGYTF
>TRBV3-1|TRBD1|many|TRBJ1-1
TGTGCCAGCAGCCCCTTCCCGAGACAGGGGGCGGCTTTCTTT
CASSPFPRQGAAFF
>TRBV12-3/TRBV12-4|-|few|TRBJ1-3
TGTGCCAGCAGTTCCAGCCCCGACACCTCCTCTGGAAACACCATATATTTT
CASSSSPDTSSGNTIYF
>TRBV6-5|-|many|TRBJ1-5
TGTGCCAGCAGTCCAACTACCGTCAATCAGCCCCAGCATTTT
CASSPTTVNQPQHF
>TRBV20-1|-|many|TRBJ2-1
TGCAGTGCTAGAGACAGGGGGGGGAACTCCTACAATGAGCAGTTCTTC
CSARDRGGNSYNEQFF
>TRBV19|-|-|TRBJ2-1
TGTGCCAGTAGTGTCCGGCAAGCGGGTGAGCAGTTCTTC
CASSVRQAGEQFF
>TRBV28|-|few|TRBJ2-6
TGTGCCAGCAGAGTTCCGACTGGGGCCAACGTCCTGACTTTC
CASRVPTGANVLTF
>TRBV9|-|many|TRBJ2-2
TGTGCCAGCAGTCCAGGGGAGGGGGAGCTGTTTTTT
CASSPGEGELFF
>TRBV12-5|TRBD2|many|TRBJ2-1
TGTGCTAGTGGAGGGACTAGGAATGAGCAGTTCTTC
CASGGTRNEQFF
>TRBV7-9|-|-|TRBJ2-5
TGTGCCAGCAGCCCCCCAAGCGGGACAAGACAAGAGACACAGTACTTC
CASSPPSGTRQETQYF
>TRBV14|-|many|TRBJ1-1
TGTGCCAGCAGCCAAGAACGGGCCGGGGCCGGGGAAGCTTTCTTT
CASSQERAGAGEAFF
>TRBV18|-|many|TRBJ2-1
TGTGCCAGCTCACCCGGGCCGCGTATTGAGCAGTTCTTC
CASSPGPRIEQFF
>TRBV5-6|TRBD2|many|TRBJ2-5
TGTGCCAGCAGCTTCCAACCGACTGGGAGGGTAGAGACCCAGTACTTC
CASSFQPTGRVETQYF
>TRBV20-1|-|many|TRBJ2-1
TGCAGTCCAGCGGGACAGAACAATGAGCAGTTCTTC
CSPAGQNNEQFF
>TRBV25-1|-|many|TRBJ2-1
TGTGCCAGCAGTGTGGTGGACAATGAGCAGTTCTTC
CASSVVDNEQFF
>TRBV12-3/TRBV12-4|TRBD1|many|TRBJ1-6
TGTGCCAGCAGCCGGACAGGGGATAATTCACCCCTCCACTTT
CASSRTGDNSPLHF
>TRBV19|TRBD1|few|TRBJ2-1
TGTGCCAGTAGGGGTTCCGGGACAGGGAGTCGGTTCTTC
CASRGSGTGSRFF
>TRBV6-2/TRBV6-3|-|many|TRBJ2-7
TGTGCCAGCAGTTACTACGAGGGGACCTACGAGCAGTACTTC
CASSYYEGTYEQYF
>TRBV12-3/TRBV12-4|TRBD1|many|TRBJ2-2
TGTGCCAGCAGCGCGACAGGGAAGTACACCGGGGAGCTGTTTTTT
CASSATGKYTGELFF
>TRBV5-1|-|many|TRBJ2-1
TGCGCCAGCGCCTTCAGACTATACAATGAGCAGTTCTTC
CASAFRLYNEQFF
>TRBV5-1|TRBD1|many|TRBJ2-3
TGCGCCAGCAGTATGGGGACAGGGGGAGGAGATACGCAGTATTTT
CASSMGTGGGDTQYF
>TRBV5-5|-|-|TRBJ1-5
TGTGCCAGCAGTCCCGGCGGCAATCAGCCCCATCGTTTT
CASSPGGNQPHRF
>TRBV5-1|-|-|TRBJ2-1
TGCGCCAGCAGCTATTCCGATGAGCAGTTCTTC
CASSYSDEQFF
>TRBV24-1|-|many|TRBJ1-5
TGTGCCACCAGTGGGACGGGGGGCAGTCAGCCCCAGCATTTT
CATSGTGGSQPQHF
>TRBV5-1|TRBD1|many|TRBJ1-5
TGCGCCAGCAGCTTGGATCATTCAGGGGGCGGGCAGCCCCAGCATTTT
CASSLDHSGGGQPQHF
>TRBV6-1|-|many|TRBJ2-3
TGTGCCAGCAGTGACGTGACTACGGGGGATACGCAGTATTTT
CASSDVTTGDTQYF
>TRBV20-1|TRBD2|many|TRBJ2-7
TGCAGTGCTATACGACTAGCGGGAGCGGTGCTCTACGAGCAGTACTTC
CSAIRLAGAVLYEQYF
>TRBV20-1|TRBD2|few|TRBJ2-1
TGCAGTGCTAGGGGACTAGCCGGACAGTTCTTC
CSARGLAGQFF
>TRBV5-5|-|many|TRBJ2-7
TGTGCCAGCAGCTCGCTCGAGACTCTCCACGAGCAGTACTTC
CASSSLETLHEQYF
>TRBV20-1|TRBD1|many|TRBJ1-2
TGCAGTGCTAGATCGCGACGACAGGGGTATGGCTACACCTTC
CSARSRRQGYGYTF
>TRBV5-1|-|many|TRBJ2-1
TGCGCCAGCAGCGGGGGGTCCTACAATGAGCAGTTCTTC
CASSGGSYNEQFF
>TRBV20-1|-|few|TRBJ2-6
TGCAGTGCTCCCCATCAGGGGGGCCAGTATGGGGCCAACGTCCTGACTTTC
CSAPHQGGQYGANVLTF
>TRBV12-3/TRBV12-4|-|many|TRBJ2-3
TGTGCCAGCAGCTCACTTGGGGGGAACACAGATACGCAGTATTTT
CASSSLGGNTDTQYF
>TRBV9|TRBD2|many|TRBJ2-1
TGTGCCAGCAGCGCTAGCGGGGGGAACTACAATGAGCAGTTCTTC
CASSASGGNYNEQFF
>TRBV7-6|-|many|TRBJ2-1
TGTGCCAGCAGCTTGATCGGCTCCTACAATGAGCAGTTCTTC
CASSLIGSYNEQFF
>TRBV10-3|TRBD2|many|TRBJ2-3
TGTGCCATCAGTGAGTCGCAGCGGGGGAGGCCGTATTTT
CAISESQRGRPYF
>TRBV6-2/TRBV6-3|TRBD1|many|TRBJ2-7
TGTGCCAGCAGCCGTGGGACAGGGAGCTACGAGCAGTACTTC
CASSRGTGSYEQYF
>TRBV4-2|TRBD2|many|TRBJ2-3
TGTGCCAGCAGCCAAACCGCTAGCGGGCCCACAGATACGCAGTATTTT
CASSQTASGPTDTQYF
>TRBV7-7|-|many|TRBJ2-5
TGTGCCAGCAGCCCCTGGGGGGCGGGGGAGACCCAGTACTTC
CASSPWGAGETQYF
>TRBV5-1|TRBD2|many|TRBJ2-3
TGCGCCAGCAGACCCGGGACTAGCGGGGGGGCGGTAGATACGCAGTATTTT
CASRPGTSGGAVDTQYF
>TRBV6-6|-|many|TRBJ1-5
TGTGCCAGCAGCCAACTCGTTGAGGGAGGTCAGCCCCAGCATTTT
CASSQLVEGGQPQHF
>TRBV20-1|-|many|TRBJ1-2
TGCAGTGCCCTTGGCATGGCCCTCCATGGCTACACCTTC
CSALGMALHGYTF
>TRBV28|TRBD2|many|TRBJ2-7
TGTGCCAGCAGTTTGGTCCGGACTAGCGGAACCTACGAGCAGTACTTC
CASSLVRTSGTYEQYF
>TRBV5-4|-|many|TRBJ2-1
TGTGCCAGCACAGGAGGCCCCTACAATGAGCAGTTCTTC
CASTGGPYNEQFF
>TRBV5-6|-|many|TRBJ2-7
TGTGCCAGCAGCTGGCAGGCCTACGAGCAGTACTTC
CASSWQAYEQYF
>TRBV5-1|-|many|TRBJ1-1
TGCGCCAGCAGCCCAGGGAGTCACACTGAAGCTTTCTTT
CASSPGSHTEAFF
>TRBV7-2|-|many|TRBJ1-5
TGTGCCAGCAGCTTAGGAGGGGCCAGCAATCAGCCCCAGCATTTT
CASSLGGASNQPQHF
>TRBV29-1|-|few|TRBJ2-7
TGCAGCGTTGGTTCCGGCTACGAGCAGTACTTC
CSVGSGYEQYF
>TRBV5-1|TRBD2|few|TRBJ2-7
TGCGCCAGCAGCTTGGGGAGCGGGGGTACCTACGAGCAGTACTTC
CASSLGSGGTYEQYF
>TRBV3-1|-|many|TRBJ1-2
TGTGCCAGCAGCGAATTGTGGGAAGGGGGCTATGGCTACACCTTC
CASSELWEGGYGYTF
>TRBV20-1|-|many|TRBJ2-7
TGCAGTGCTAGAGATATACGGGTTGGCTCCTACGAGCAGTACTTC
CSARDIRVGSYEQYF